This T cell receptor beta chain comes out of a study of T cells in localized non-small cell lung cancer. Study results and limitations: Measurement of T cell clonality placed uninvolved adjacent lung highest, above the level in tumor. Heterogeneity stays possible, as sequencing covered only one tumor region.

Germline values: CDR1 WNHNN, CDR2 SYGVQD (reference sequence). V was clipped by 7 bases and J by 3 bases; unmatched bases: 6. The CDR3 has 14 amino acids. Details on this clone: The antigen is unknown.

Assay: immunoSEQ multiplex PCR; the TCRdb copy retains only in-frame clones and omits some. The sample includes about 17,000 clones, around 89% seen only once; the top ten take around 1.2%. V is TRBV10-1 and J is TRBJ2-3; 8 bases are shared with TRBD2. Sequenced here: peripheral blood mononuclear cells, sampled before any cancer treatment. This clonotype originated in a woman aged 35-75 years with stage III lung adenocarcinoma. CDR3 sequence reads: CASTGGGRTDTQYF. CDR3 coding DNA: TGCGCCAGCACCGGGGGGGGCCGGACAGATACGCAGTATTTT.